The sequence of this T cell receptor beta chain was determined in a study of graft-versus-host responses after intestinal transplantation (dated by TCRdb to the early 2020s). For the wider study: Multivisceral, liver-intestinal, or isolated intestinal transplants were received by the recipients. After intestinal transplantation, graft-versus-host and host-versus-graft alloreactive T cell clones were followed in the graft, circulation and bone marrow using bulk TCR-beta CDR3 sequencing. Rather than going through the commercial service, samples from a few later patients were sequenced in-house on an Illumina MiSeq and processed with MiXCR. Alloreactive clones were identified by sequencing pre-transplant mixed lymphocyte reaction products and comparing them with unstimulated pre-transplant donor and recipient T cells. Every recipient was given anti-thymocyte globulin induction, followed by approximately 3 years of maintenance tacrolimus and steroids. Of the 20 to 25 intestinal transplant recipients enrolled in the cohort, one of whom was a retransplant, a few patients without pretransplant specimens were excluded. Donor T cell macrochimerism was defined as a peak of at least 4% donor T cells among recipient peripheral blood mononuclear cells.

The research as a whole found: The relatively low number and heterogeneity of intestinal transplant patients limited the conclusions. Early after transplant, peak levels of circulating GvH clones were associated with declines in HvG clones. GvH clones were detected in recipient bone marrow, and some appeared earlier in ileal mucosa or blood, consistent with an intestinal mucosal origin. In the allografts of patients with donor T cell macrochimerism, GvH to HvG T cell clonal ratios were high.

The germline V gene (reference sequence) provides CDR1 PRHDT and CDR2 FYEKMQ. Trimming accounts for 2 bases at V and 3 bases at J, while the number of junction bases matched to no gene is 9. Counted from cysteine to phenylalanine, this CDR3 has 17 amino acids. The read is trimmed to its CDR3 DNA, 51 bases read in frame from base 1. For this clone: Base qualities are not at hand, and no much larger clone is one base apart.

Library prep was done by the immunoSEQ multiplex PCR assay. For most patients, genomic DNA was isolated using the Qiagen DNeasy Blood and Tissue Kit and was shipped frozen to Adaptive Biotechnologies for TCR sequencing. Adaptive Biotechnologies carried out high-throughput TCR-beta CDR3 sequencing of genomic DNA for most patients. Concerning the study's data processing: Adaptive's ImmunoSEQ software was the source of the TCR sequencing data for approximately 18 patients, while a few other patients were processed with MiXCR and VDJtools. CD4 versus CD8 sorting errors were corrected by removing sequences found in both subsets at a frequency ratio below 5:1. Because the origin of CDR3 nucleotide sequences shared between donor and recipient could not be assigned, those sequences were removed. To be classed as alloreactive, a clone needed at least 2-fold expansion over unstimulated cells and a minimum CFSE-low frequency of 0.002% (template counts) or 0.001% (read counts). Mappable clones were those detected in sequenced pre-transplant spleen, lymph node, or MLR CFSE-low populations of the donor or recipient. The cumulative frequency of alloreactive clones was calculated as a percentage of all sequences, weighted by copy number. Sourced from immuneACCESS, this table was stored by TCRdb with only in-frame sequences that have V and J called. A share of the clones is absent; for the studies checked, an unresolved V gene accounts for under half, and the remainder has no known explanation. That table furnishes V, J and clone size, whereas the DNA furnished D and trimming. The sample table contains 15,000 to 20,000 clones; only one count was recorded for around 41% of them. The top ten clonotypes cover roughly 4% of the sample.

Reading the label with the study, this specimen's time point is: cells obtained before transplantation from donor or recipient. In mixed lymphocyte reactions, about 200,000 CFSE-labeled pre-transplant responders were plated with about 200,000 irradiated violet-dye-labeled stimulators and cultured for five to seven days. After the mixed lymphocyte reaction, proliferating CD3+CD4+CFSE-low and CD3+CD8+CFSE-low responder cells were FACS-sorted on a BD Influx sorter. This receptor was identified in a human patient who received an intestinal transplant. Source: alloreactive CD8+ T cells from a mixed lymphocyte reaction culture, taken before intestinal transplant. The label giving this sample's cell subset or site can be read as: CFSE-low proliferating T cells sorted from roughly 6-day pre-transplant mixed lymphocyte reaction (GvH or HvG direction). The chain joins TRBV13 to TRBJ2-7, with 11 junctional bases fitting TRBD1. In nucleotide form, the sequence is TGTGCCAGCAGCTTACCCCCCTCGGACAGGGGGCTCTACGAGCAGTACTTC. This is translated as CASSLPPSDRGLYEQYF.